The 32 T cell receptor beta chains below were found in one sample sequenced in a study of blood T cell repertoires in COVID-19. The repertoire was sequenced with immunoSEQ multiplex PCR; TCRdb's copy has only in-frame clones and lacks some. Here the sample spans 100,000 to 150,000 clones, 85% being singletons. Sequencing was performed on peripheral blood. All receptors come from a man of 80 years or more with active or convalescent COVID-19.

V is TRBV19 and J is TRBJ1-2, with 7 bases aligning to TRBD1. This CDR3 is 12 amino acids long. Germline CDR1 is LNHDA and CDR2 is SQIVND (reference sequence). Trimming at V came to 6 bases and at J to 4 bases, leaving 2 bases not matched to a gene. As DNA, the CDR3 is TGTGCCAGTAGGGGGACAGCCTATGGCTACACCTTC. Its translation is CASRGTAYGYTF.

This clone was seen a few times. This rearrangement joins TRBV28 to TRBJ2-1; 8 nucleotides agree with TRBD1. CDR1 MDHEN and CDR2 SYDVKM come from the germline V gene. With V trimmed by 6 bases and J by 10 bases, 8 bases remained unmatched. The CDR3 extends over 13 amino acids. The CDR3 DNA sequence: TGTGCCAGCAGAACCGACAGGGGCAGGGAGCAGTTCTTC. It yields the protein CASRTDRGREQFF.

The chain carries TRBV3-1 (or the pseudogene TRBV3-2) and TRBJ2-7; TRBD1 matches at 9 bases. Germline V gives CDR1 LGHDT, CDR2 YNNKEL (reference sequence). The length of the CDR3 is 16 residues. V was pared by 1 base and J by 3 bases, with 7 bases of the junction left unmatched. CDR3 bases: TGTGCCAGCAGCCAAGGATCCGGGACAGGGAGCTACGAGCAGTACTTC. Translation: CASSQGSGTGSYEQYF.

This clone was recorded only once. In DNA, the CDR3 is TGTGCCAGCAGTTACCAGACAGGGGGATATAATTCACCCCTCCACTTT. Its protein is CASSYQTGGYNSPLHF. J is TRBJ1-6 and V is TRBV6-5; 9 bases match TRBD1. Looked up from germline, CDR1 is MNHEY and CDR2 is SVGAGI. With 2 bases clipped from V and 4 bases from J, the junction kept 3 bases outside the gene matches. This CDR3 is built from 16 residues.

This rearrangement joins TRBV6-1 to TRBJ1-3; D remains ambiguous. Germline V gives CDR1 MNHNS, CDR2 SASEGT. Trimming took 1 base from V and 0 from J, leaving 10 bases between them. The CDR3 consists of 16 residues. CDR3 nucleotides: TGTGCCAGCAGTGAAGGGGCTCCGAGCTCTGGAAACACCATATATTTT. Its protein product is CASSEGAPSSGNTIYF.

The V gene is TRBV5-1, the J gene TRBJ2-5, with 7 nucleotides matching TRBD1. In germline, CDR1 is SGHRS, CDR2 YFSETQ. V was clipped by 2 bases and J by 3 bases; unmatched bases: 1. The CDR3 loop spans 13 amino acids. CDR3 nucleotides: TGCGCCAGCAGCTTCGGGACAGAAGAGACCCAGTACTTC. Amino acids: CASSFGTEETQYF.

The genes are TRBV6-5 and TRBJ1-5, with D hard to call. The V gene lost 6 bases and the J gene lost 9 bases, with 15 bases spanning the gap. Germline-derived CDR1 and CDR2 are MNHEY and SVGAGI. The CDR3 extends over 13 amino acids. Here the CDR3 DNA reads TGTGCCAGCAGCTGGGCCGGGGATAGGCCCCAGCATTTT. This sequence encodes CASSWAGDRPQHF.

This chain connects TRBV5-1 to TRBJ1-1; 7 bases fit TRBD1. The CDR3 sequence is 17 residues long. From germline, CDR1 is SGHRS and CDR2 YFSETQ. The J segment lost 0 bases and the V segment lost 4 bases, leaving 12 bases of the junction unmatched. The CDR3 DNA sequence: TGCGCCAGCAGCCAACCCCCAGGACAGGTCATGAACACTGAAGCTTTCTTT. Protein sequence: CASSQPPGQVMNTEAFF. The full variable domain, its missing parts supplied by reference TRBV5-1 and TRBJ1-1, is KAGVTQTPRYLIKTRGQQVTLSCSPISGHRSVSWYQQTPGQGLQFLFEYFSETQRNKGNFPGRFSGRQFSNSRSEMNVSTLELGDSALYLCASSQPPGQVMNTEAFFGQGTRLTVV.

J is TRBJ2-1 and V is TRBV9; TRBD2 might be the D (6 bases). CDR3 length: 12 residues. Germline CDR1 reads SGDLS; CDR2 reads YYNGEE. V gave up 7 bases and J gave up 5 bases, with 10 bases separating them. DNA of the CDR3: TGTGCCAGCGGGACTCTGAACAATGAGCAGTTCTTC. This codes for CASGTLNNEQFF.

V is TRBV4-3 and J is TRBJ2-1; possible D gene TRBD2, 5 bases. Trimming removed 0 bases at V and 4 bases at J, with 13 bases between. Germline V CDR1 and CDR2: LGHNA, YSLEER. The CDR3 covers 16 residues. Written as DNA, the CDR3 is TGCGCCAGCAGCCAAGATGCCCGGGAATTTTACAATGAGCAGTTCTTC. Translation: CASSQDAREFYNEQFF.

The DNA of the CDR3 is TGTGCCAGCAGCCAAGATCCCCGGTGGTCTAGCGGGAGTCCCTACGAGCAGTACTTC. Amino acids: CASSQDPRWSSGSPYEQYF. This sequence joins TRBV14 and TRBJ2-7; 10 bases match TRBD2. CDR3 length: 19 amino acids. The V gene end was trimmed by 0 bases and the J gene end by 2 bases; junction bases not matched to a gene: 13. From germline, CDR1 is SGHDN and CDR2 FVKESK.

The chain couples TRBV9 to TRBJ1-2; 8 bases map to TRBD1. Trimming took 0 bases from V and 4 from J; bases not matched to a gene: 11. Per the germline V gene, CDR1 is SGDLS and CDR2 is YYNGEE. CDR3 length equals 17 residues. The CDR3 spells CASSVGGTGGQIYGYTF. The CDR3 DNA follows: TGTGCCAGCAGCGTAGGGGGGACAGGAGGACAGATCTATGGCTACACCTTC.

The V call is TRBV5-1, the J call TRBJ1-1; D is possibly TRBD1 (5 bases). From germline, CDR1 is SGHRS and CDR2 YFSETQ. V gave up 3 bases and J gave up 7 bases, with 19 bases separating them. The CDR3 contains 15 residues. As DNA, the CDR3 is TGCGCCAGCAGCTCACATCAGACTGGGGGGGTTGAAGCTTTCTTT. As protein: CASSSHQTGGVEAFF.

This clone was observed a single time. The V gene is TRBV19, the J gene TRBJ1-5, with a tentative D call TRBD1 (6 bases). CDR1 is LNHDA, CDR2 SQIVND, per germline (reference sequence). V dropped 5 bases and J dropped 6 bases, with 23 bases sitting between them. CDR3 size: 17 residues. CDR3 protein: CASSPGPGTSTAQPQHF. CDR3 DNA sequence: TGTGCCAGTAGTCCCGGCCCAGGGACATCGACAGCTCAGCCCCAGCATTTT.

The chain links TRBV3-1 (or the pseudogene TRBV3-2) to TRBJ1-6; no definite D call. V gave up 1 base and J gave up 6 bases, with 10 bases separating them. CDR1 is LGHDT, CDR2 YNNKEL, per germline (reference sequence). This CDR3 is 15 amino acids long. CDR3 residues: CASSQVATSNSPLHF. CDR3 nucleotide sequence: TGTGCCAGCAGCCAAGTTGCGACAAGTAATTCACCCCTCCACTTT.

The V and J genes are TRBV18 and TRBJ2-1; 8 bases map to TRBD1. Trimming removed 5 bases from V and 5 bases from J; junction bases left unmatched: 5. The CDR3 extends over 14 amino acids. Germline CDR1 KGHSH, CDR2 LQKENI. DNA for the CDR3: TGTGCCAGCTCATCACGACAGGGGAACAATGAGCAGTTCTTC. It specifies CASSSRQGNNEQFF.

This chain joins TRBV19 and TRBJ2-7; 11 bases are a match to TRBD1. The CDR3 runs to 15 residues. Germline loops: CDR1 LNHDA, CDR2 SQIVND (reference sequence). The ends lost 4 bases at V and 5 bases at J; junction bases unmatched: 7. The CDR3 DNA follows: TGTGCCAGTAGTACGGGACAGGGGGAGGTAAACGAGCAGTACTTC. This translates into CASSTGQGEVNEQYF.

The V and J genes are TRBV2 and TRBJ1-2; TRBD1 matches 8 bases. Germline trimming cut 6 bases from V and 6 bases from J; bases unmatched to any gene: 6. The CDR3 has 13 amino acids. In germline, CDR1 is SNHLY, CDR2 FYNNEI. CDR3 protein: CASRGQGPNGYTF. The DNA for the CDR3 is TGTGCCAGCAGAGGACAGGGCCCAAATGGCTACACCTTC. The complete variable domain, with remaining parts taken from reference TRBV2 and TRBJ1-2, reads EPEVTQTPSHQVTQMGQEVILRCVPISNHLYFYWYRQILGQKVEFLVSFYNNEISEKSEIFDDQFSVERPDGSNFTLKIRSTKLEDSAMYFCASRGQGPNGYTFGSGTRLTVV.

The chain recombines TRBV28 with TRBJ1-5, with D maybe TRBD1 (5 bases). The germline CDR1 and CDR2 sequences are MDHEN and SYDVKM. V shed 6 bases and J shed 9 bases, with 12 bases lying between them. The length of the CDR3 is 12 residues. CDR3 residues: CASRPPGGPQHF. The DNA for the CDR3 is TGTGCCAGCAGGCCCCCGGGGGGGCCCCAGCATTTT.

The chain combines TRBV5-6 with TRBJ1-2; D unresolved. Trimming removed 2 bases at V and 4 bases at J, with 9 bases between. This CDR3 has 13 residues. CDR1 SGHDT and CDR2 YYEEEE come from the germline V gene. CDR3 sequence (DNA): TGTGCCAGCAGCTTACGCGCGCTCTATGGCTACACCTTC. The encoded protein is CASSLRALYGYTF.

The count of this clone is one. The chain recombines TRBV11-3 with TRBJ2-5; 7 nucleotides line up with TRBD2. The trim removed 6 bases at V and 2 bases at J, leaving 9 bases unmatched. The CDR3 totals 15 residues. Per the germline V gene, CDR1 is SGHNT and CDR2 is YENEEA. CDR3 coding DNA: TGTGCCAGCAGTCCGGGAGGCGGGTTGCAAGAGACCCAGTACTTC. It specifies CASSPGGGLQETQYF.

The gene calls are TRBV5-6 and TRBJ2-1; 8 nucleotides agree with TRBD2. Trimming removed 4 bases from V and 3 bases from J; junction bases left unmatched: 6. The germline gives CDR1 SGHDT, CDR2 YYEEEE. The CDR3 totals 15 residues. DNA for the CDR3: TGTGCCAGCAGCCAGGGACTAGTAGTCTACAATGAGCAGTTCTTC. Translating it yields CASSQGLVVYNEQFF.

The chain recombines TRBV12-3 or TRBV12-4 with TRBJ2-3, with TRBD1 as a possible D gene (5 bases). This CDR3 comprises 12 residues. V was cut by 7 bases and J by 5 bases, with 10 bases left in between. CDR3 sequence reads: CASTVTVDTQYF. DNA of the CDR3: TGTGCCAGCACCGTGACAGTAGATACGCAGTATTTT.

The genes are TRBV9 and TRBJ1-1; D possibly corresponds to TRBD1 (6 bases). CDR3 length equals 15 residues. Trimming removed 3 bases at V and 5 bases at J, with 17 bases between. Per germline, CDR1 SGDLS and CDR2 YYNGEE. The CDR3 nucleotides read TGTGCCAGCAGCGCCCGGACAGCCGAGGAGACTGAAGCTTTCTTT. It specifies CASSARTAEETEAFF.

This clone was found once. The rearrangement links TRBV5-1 to TRBJ1-2, with 9 positions matching TRBD1. The CDR3 totals 15 residues. The J segment lost 5 bases and the V segment lost 3 bases, leaving 8 bases of the junction unmatched. Germline CDR1 is SGHRS and CDR2 is YFSETQ. This chain's CDR3 is CASSSGQGPRYGYTF. The CDR3, as DNA: TGCGCCAGCAGCTCGGGACAGGGCCCTCGGTATGGCTACACCTTC.

V is TRBV27 and J is TRBJ2-2, with 12 bases lining up with TRBD2. The CDR3 has 16 amino acids. V gave up 4 bases and J gave up 7 bases; unmatched junction bases: 7. The germline V gene has CDR1 MNHEY and CDR2 SMNVEV (reference sequence). The CDR3 region has the DNA TGTGCCAGCAGTTCCCTACTAGCGGGAGGTCACGGGGAGCTGTTTTTT. This encodes CASSSLLAGGHGELFF.

Only a few counts were recorded for this clone. The chain is built from TRBV24-1 and TRBJ2-3, with D possibly being TRBD2 (6 bases). Trimming stripped 3 bases from V and 8 bases from J, with 14 bases between. Germline V gene sequence: CDR1 KGHDR, CDR2 SFDVKD. The CDR3 contains 14 residues. CDR3 in amino acids: CATSDPPGLGTQYF. CDR3 nucleotides: TGTGCCACCAGTGATCCTCCGGGACTCGGTACGCAGTATTTT.

V gene TRBV10-2 combines with J gene TRBJ1-2; 8 nucleotides agree with TRBD1. The CDR3 length is 14 residues. Germline trimming cut 6 bases from V and 6 bases from J; bases unmatched to any gene: 9. The germline gives CDR1 WSHSY, CDR2 SAAADI. CDR3: CASRPDRDVNGYTF. The CDR3 DNA is TGCGCCAGCAGACCGGACAGGGACGTGAATGGCTACACCTTC.

The chain has TRBV5-1 and TRBJ2-1; 8 nucleotides agree with TRBD2. Germline CDR1 reads SGHRS; CDR2 reads YFSETQ. V shed 5 bases and J 0 bases; nucleotides not matched to a gene: 7. The CDR3 is made up of 16 amino acids. CDR3: CASSPSGWSSYNEQFF. CDR3 sequence (DNA): TGCGCCAGCAGTCCTAGCGGGTGGAGCTCCTACAATGAGCAGTTCTTC.

There are many counts of this clone. The rearrangement joins TRBV12-3 or TRBV12-4 to TRBJ2-7; D gene uncertain. The ends were cut back, 4 bases at V and 4 bases at J, with 8 bases in the middle. CDR3 length equals 12 residues. In DNA form, the CDR3 reads TGTGCCAGCAGTTCAACCCAGTACGAGCAGTACTTC. It is translated as CASSSTQYEQYF.

The chain joins TRBV28 to TRBJ1-1, with D maybe TRBD1 (5 bases). Germline values: CDR1 MDHEN, CDR2 SYDVKM. The CDR3 spans 13 residues. The V end lost 3 bases, the J end lost 5 bases, and 10 bases lay between the germline ends. The CDR3 nucleotides read TGTGCCAGCAGTTTTGGGGGACTAACTGAAGCTTTCTTT. Amino acids: CASSFGGLTEAFF. Combining the CDR3 with reference TRBV28 and TRBJ1-1 gives the whole variable domain DVKVTQSSRYLVKRTGEKVFLECVQDMDHENMFWYRQDPGLGLRLIYFSYDVKMKEKGDIPEGYSVSREKKERFSLILESASTNQTSMYLCASSFGGLTEAFFGQGTRLTVV.

The chain uses TRBV11-2 and TRBJ1-2, with D perhaps matching TRBD1 (6 bases). Germline V gene data show CDR1 as SGHAT and CDR2 as FQNNGV. V lost 1 base and J 8 bases, leaving 11 bases between the germline ends. The CDR3 has 13 amino acids. The CDR3 nucleotides read TGTGCCAGCAGCTTAGGGTTGGGGGCAGGCTACACCTTC. It encodes CASSLGLGAGYTF.